These 21 T cell receptor beta chains were all obtained from the same sample, sequenced in a study of cytomegalovirus exposure and HLA in healthy donors. The PCR ran on 60 Vbeta and 13 Jbeta primers. Method: immunoSEQ multiplex PCR; TCRdb's copy keeps in-frame clones and lacks some. The sample shows 100,000 to 150,000 clones, 83% of them seen only once. Material for sequencing was PBMCs. The receptors were sampled from a woman between 35 and 50 years old in good health and CMV-seropositive.

The chain couples TRBV7-2 to TRBJ2-1; D may be TRBD2 (5 bases). Germline CDR1 and CDR2: SGHTA and FQGNSA. V lost 1 base and J lost 3, with 7 bases in between. The CDR3 loop spans 14 amino acids. CDR3 DNA sequence: TGTGCCAGCAGCTTAGGCGGACTCTACAATGAGCAGTTCTTC. Residues: CASSLGGLYNEQFF.

V usage is TRBV9 and J usage is TRBJ2-7; D is unclear. Germline assignment: CDR1 SGDLS and CDR2 YYNGEE. V was trimmed by 0 bases and J by 1 base, leaving 8 bases between them. This CDR3 has 14 residues. The CDR3 here is CASSVVPESYEQYF. The DNA of the CDR3 is TGTGCCAGCAGCGTAGTCCCGGAGTCCTACGAGCAGTACTTC.

The chain joins TRBV2 to TRBJ2-2; D not certain. Germline loops: CDR1 SNHLY, CDR2 FYNNEI. V was shortened by 3 bases and J by 1 base, with 3 bases between the two germline ends. This CDR3 has 13 residues. The CDR3 region has the DNA TGTGCCAGCAGTGAGAGGAACACCGGGGAGCTGTTTTTT. Residues: CASSERNTGELFF.

The genes are TRBV15 and TRBJ2-3, with TRBD1 matching 9 bases. This CDR3 has 17 amino acids. V shed 3 bases and J 7 bases; nucleotides not matched to a gene: 14. CDR1 is LNHNV and CDR2 is YYDKDF in the germline V gene (reference sequence). CDR3 bases: TGTGCCACCAGCAGCGTGTTCCCGGGACAGGGAGTGTATACGCAGTATTTT. Translation: CATSSVFPGQGVYTQYF. Filled out from reference TRBV15 and TRBJ2-3, the complete variable domain reads DAMVIQNPRYQVTQFGKPVTLSCSQTLNHNVMYWYQQKSSQAPKLLFHYYDKDFNNEADTPDNFQSRRPNTSFCFLDIRSPGLGDTAMYLCATSSVFPGQGVYTQYFGPGTRLTVL.

CDR3 sequence reads: CASSLWTGGGLNTEAFF. CDR3 in DNA: TGTGCCAGCAGCTTGTGGACTGGGGGGGGCTTGAACACTGAAGCTTTCTTT. The chain recombines TRBV5-5 with TRBJ1-1, with a tentative D call TRBD1 (6 bases). The CDR3 has 17 residues. Deletions cut 1 base from V and 0 bases from J, with 16 bases between. The germline V gene encodes CDR1 SGHKS and CDR2 YYEKEE (reference sequence).

V gene TRBV7-9 combines with J gene TRBJ2-5; D is perhaps TRBD2 (6 bases). Germline CDR1 SEHNR, CDR2 FQNEAQ (reference sequence). This CDR3 spans 14 amino acids. V dropped 5 bases and J dropped 4 bases, with 14 bases sitting between them. The DNA of the CDR3 is TGTGCCAGCAGCCCCAGTTACGGGAGAGAGACCCAGTACTTC. As protein: CASSPSYGRETQYF.

This sequence joins TRBV9 and TRBJ2-4; D possibly corresponds to TRBD2 (5 bases). The CDR3 runs to 14 residues. Trimming took off 4 bases at V and 8 bases at J, with 16 bases between the two ends. Germline V CDR1 and CDR2: SGDLS, YYNGEE. As DNA, the CDR3 is TGTGCCAGCAGCCAAGGACTGCTCGGCGACATTCAGTACTTC. This codes for CASSQGLLGDIQYF.

The genes are TRBV7-3 and TRBJ2-1; 10 bases match TRBD2. The germline V gene encodes CDR1 SGHTA and CDR2 FQGTGA. V lost 2 bases to trimming and J lost 7 bases; unmatched junction nucleotides: 5. This CDR3 comprises 15 residues. CDR3 region: CASSLLLAGMNEQFF. In nucleotides, the CDR3 is TGTGCCAGCAGCTTACTACTAGCGGGAATGAATGAGCAGTTCTTC.

The chain is built from TRBV6-1 and TRBJ2-7; a possible D gene is TRBD2 (6 bases). V dropped 0 bases and J dropped 0 bases, with 15 bases sitting between them. Germline-derived CDR1 and CDR2 are MNHNS and SASEGT. The CDR3 has 17 amino acids. CDR3 sequence (DNA): TGTGCCAGCAGTGAAGCGCTGGGAGGTCCCAGCTCCTACGAGCAGTACTTC. The encoded protein is CASSEALGGPSSYEQYF.

This clone has a handful of counts. The chain carries TRBV4-1 and TRBJ1-2; 7 nucleotides line up with TRBD1. CDR3 length: 19 amino acids. Germline assignment: CDR1 MGHRA and CDR2 YSYEKL. V lost 5 bases to trimming and J lost 0 bases; unmatched junction nucleotides: 18. CDR3 sequence reads: CASSSQQGTSTRANYGYTF. Written as DNA, the CDR3 is TGCGCCAGCAGCTCCCAACAGGGGACATCGACGAGAGCTAACTATGGCTACACCTTC.

The rearrangement links TRBV29-1 to TRBJ2-7, with no clear D. V was trimmed by 0 bases and J by 4 bases, leaving 16 bases between them. This CDR3 is built from 15 residues. In germline, CDR1 is SQVTM, CDR2 ANQGSEA. CDR3 sequence (DNA): TGCAGCGTTGAAGATCCGTCCGCAGGTGAATACGAGCAGTACTTC. Encoded protein: CSVEDPSAGEYEQYF.

The chain couples TRBV13 to TRBJ2-1; TRBD2 matches 14 bases. This CDR3 region has 17 residues. Germline assignment: CDR1 PRHDT and CDR2 FYEKMQ (reference sequence). Trimming took 0 bases from V and 4 from J; bases not matched to a gene: 2. CDR3: CASSLGGLAGVYNEQFF. CDR3 in DNA: TGTGCCAGCAGCTTAGGGGGACTAGCGGGGGTTTACAATGAGCAGTTCTTC.

The rearrangement links TRBV6-5 to TRBJ2-1; 13 nucleotides agree with TRBD2. Germline lookup yields CDR1 MNHEY and CDR2 SVGAGI. The trim removed 5 bases at V and 8 bases at J, leaving 6 bases unmatched. The CDR3 has 15 amino acids. The CDR3 region has the DNA TGTGCCAGCAGTCTCGGGACTAGCGGGATACATGAGCAGTTCTTC. Amino acids: CASSLGTSGIHEQFF.

The V gene is TRBV7-8, the J gene TRBJ2-5, with D possibly being TRBD2 (5 bases). Deletions cut 4 bases from V and 2 bases from J, with 8 bases between. CDR1 is SGHVS and CDR2 is FQNEAQ in the germline V gene. The CDR3 totals 13 residues. The DNA for the CDR3 is TGTGCCAGCAGCTCAGGCGGGCAAGAGACCCAGTACTTC. It yields the protein CASSSGGQETQYF.

This clone was seen only a few times. The chain employs TRBV6-1 and TRBJ2-3; 7 nucleotides match TRBD2. Germline V gives CDR1 MNHNS, CDR2 SASEGT. There are 18 residues in the CDR3. Losses at the gene ends were 3 bases for V and 2 bases for J; bases not matched to a gene: 14. CDR3 residues: CASSEVGGTGGYTDTQYF. The CDR3 coding sequence is TGTGCCAGCAGTGAGGTCGGGGGGACCGGTGGCTACACAGATACGCAGTATTTT.

The chain employs TRBV9 and TRBJ2-3; 8 positions agree with TRBD2. Germline CDR1 and CDR2: SGDLS and YYNGEE. V lost 4 bases and J lost 3; bases outside the gene matches: 7. This CDR3 is built from 15 residues. The CDR3 DNA follows: TGTGCCAGCAGCCCCGGGACTAGTCTGACAGATACGCAGTATTTT. It translates to CASSPGTSLTDTQYF.

This chain joins TRBV7-9 and TRBJ2-6; a possible D gene is TRBD2 (6 bases). Deletions cut 5 bases from V and 0 bases from J, with 8 bases between. CDR3 length: 15 amino acids. Germline V gene data show CDR1 as SEHNR and CDR2 as FQNEAQ (reference sequence). Here the CDR3 DNA reads TGTGCCAGCAGCCCCGGGGGCTCTGGGGCCAACGTCCTGACTTTC. Translating gives CASSPGGSGANVLTF.

The genes are TRBV5-1 and TRBJ2-6; 7 bases match TRBD2. Per the germline V gene, CDR1 is SGHRS and CDR2 is YFSETQ. This CDR3 has 15 amino acids. The ends lost 0 bases at V and 11 bases at J; junction bases unmatched: 8. The CDR3 DNA is TGCGCCAGCAGCTTGGGGGAGGGATCCCGTGACGTCCTGACTTTC. Its protein product is CASSLGEGSRDVLTF.

This sequence joins TRBV6-1 and TRBJ1-1, with D maybe TRBD1 (6 bases). This CDR3 contains 15 residues. The V gene lost 2 bases and the J gene lost 1 base, with 11 bases spanning the gap. In germline, CDR1 is MNHNS, CDR2 SASEGT. CDR3 residues: CASSEPGTSNTEAFF. CDR3 coding DNA: TGTGCCAGCAGTGAACCGGGGACATCGAACACTGAAGCTTTCTTT.

Details on this clone: The junction and the germline gene differ at one end; a read error may be behind it. The chain uses TRBV27 and TRBJ2-1; 9 nucleotides agree with TRBD2. In germline, CDR1 is MNHEY, CDR2 SMNVEV (reference sequence). The CDR3 has 11 residues. The CDR3 DNA reads TGCTTGGCTAGCGGGAACAATGAGCAGTTCTTC. It translates to CLASGNNEQFF.

This chain uses TRBV18 with TRBJ1-2, with 11 nucleotides matching TRBD1. The CDR3 consists of 16 residues. Germline-derived CDR1 and CDR2 are KGHSH and LQKENI. Germline trimming cut 0 bases from V and 6 bases from J; bases unmatched to any gene: 6. The CDR3 DNA follows: TGTGCCAGCTCACCACCCACAGGACAGGGGGCGAATGGCTACACCTTC. As protein: CASSPPTGQGANGYTF.